The 20 T cell receptor beta chains presented below share a single source sample, sequenced in a study of control samples from healthy donors and cancer patients. Repertoires were generated with immunoSEQ multiplex PCR, while TCRdb's copy carries only in-frame clones and drops some. The top ten clones hold under 3% of a sample with over 90,000 clones, around 92% of them seen once. Input material: blood. The receptor set was obtained from a woman younger than 35 in good health.

The J gene is TRBJ2-3, the V gene TRBV25-1; D ambiguous. The ends were cut back, 4 bases at V and 4 bases at J, with 9 bases in the middle. Germline V gene data show CDR1 as MGHDK and CDR2 as SYGVNS. This CDR3 is 13 amino acids long. The CDR3 here is CASSATKADTQYF. DNA for the CDR3: TGTGCCAGCAGTGCCACAAAAGCAGATACGCAGTATTTT. The full variable domain, in which reference TRBV25-1 and TRBJ2-3 provide the parts outside the CDR3, is EADIYQTPRYLVIGTGKKITLECSQTMGHDKMYWYQQDPGMELHLIHYSYGVNSTEKGDLSSESTVSRIRTEHFPLTLESARPSHTSQYLCASSATKADTQYFGPGTRLTVL.

V is TRBV6-6 and J is TRBJ2-7; 13 nucleotides align to TRBD2. The J segment lost 7 bases and the V segment lost 8 bases, leaving 11 bases of the junction unmatched. The germline V gene encodes CDR1 MNHNY and CDR2 SVGAGI (reference sequence). This CDR3 spans 15 amino acids. CDR3 in amino acids: CASSGGLAGAGEQYF. CDR3 nucleotides: TGTGCCAGCTCCGGCGGACTAGCGGGAGCGGGGGAGCAGTACTTC.

The sample holds a few counts of this clone. The chain has TRBV21-1 and TRBJ1-2. TRBV21-1 is listed as a pseudogene. The CDR3 sequence is 16 residues long. CDR3 loop: CASSKEEGRGVDGYTF. CDR3 bases: TGTGCCAGCAGCAAAGAGGAGGGTAGAGGGGTTGATGGCTACACCTTC.

The chain recombines TRBV30 with TRBJ1-5; D is unclear. V was cut by 0 bases and J by 4 bases, with 7 bases left in between. In germline, CDR1 is GTSNPN, CDR2 SVGIG (reference sequence). The CDR3 has 13 amino acids. CDR3 sequence reads: CAWSVYENQPQHF. CDR3 bases: TGTGCCTGGAGTGTATATGAGAATCAGCCCCAGCATTTT.

This chain links TRBV14 with TRBJ2-1; weak D call: TRBD1 (5 bases). The CDR3 is made up of 13 amino acids. CDR1 and CDR2 from the germline V gene are SGHDN and FVKESK. The V gene lost 0 bases and the J gene lost 10 bases, with 10 bases spanning the gap. The CDR3 region has the DNA TGTGCCAGCAGCCAAGATTGGGGCGGAGAGCAGTTCTTC. It is translated as CASSQDWGGEQFF.

The chain is built from TRBV4-2 and TRBJ2-7, with 10 positions matching TRBD2. Germline CDR1 is LGHNA and CDR2 is YNFKEQ. After removal of 4 bases from V and 5 bases from J, the junction contained 11 bases not matched to a gene. The CDR3 sequence is 16 residues long. CDR3 protein: CASSLGGASGSDEQYF. CDR3 nucleotides: TGTGCCAGCAGCCTCGGGGGAGCTAGCGGGAGCGACGAGCAGTACTTC.

Judged by abundance, this clone is medium-sized. The rearrangement links TRBV30 to TRBJ1-5, with TRBD1 matching 10 bases. CDR3 size: 15 residues. The J segment lost 8 bases and the V segment lost 3 bases, leaving 10 bases of the junction unmatched. CDR1 GTSNPN and CDR2 SVGIG come from the germline V gene (reference sequence). CDR3 residues: CAWRRRGQGSEPQHF. For the CDR3, the DNA is TGTGCCTGGAGACGAAGGGGACAGGGGAGTGAGCCCCAGCATTTT.

The rearrangement uses TRBV19 and TRBJ2-7; D assignment may be TRBD1 or TRBD2 (5 bases each). The CDR3 is made up of 15 amino acids. V was pared by 5 bases and J by 2 bases, with 16 bases between. Germline CDR1 reads LNHDA; CDR2 reads SQIVND (reference sequence). The DNA of the CDR3 is TGTGCCAGTAGTGGGCTCCTCGGGGCCCCCTACGAGCAGTACTTC. Its protein is CASSGLLGAPYEQYF.

The chain combines TRBV11-2 with TRBJ1-1; 10 positions match TRBD1. This CDR3 is built from 15 residues. CDR1 is SGHAT, CDR2 FQNNGV, per germline. V was pared by 4 bases and J by 5 bases, with 7 bases of the junction left unmatched. The CDR3 loop reads CASSSRDRGRTEAFF. CDR3 DNA: TGTGCCAGCAGCTCCCGGGACAGGGGTCGAACTGAAGCTTTCTTT.

The chain links TRBV11-2 to TRBJ2-6; a weak D match, TRBD1 (6 bases). Trimming removed 2 bases from V and 0 bases from J, with 17 bases in between. Germline assignment: CDR1 SGHAT and CDR2 FQNNGV. The CDR3 has 19 amino acids. The CDR3 coding sequence is TGTGCCAGCAGCTTACAATTACGGGACACCTACTCTGGGGCCAACGTCCTGACTTTC. Its translation is CASSLQLRDTYSGANVLTF. The full variable domain, rest sourced from reference TRBV11-2 and TRBJ2-6, is EAGVAQSPRYKIIEKRQSVAFWCNPISGHATLYWYQQILGQGPKLLIQFQNNGVVDDSQLPKDRFSAERLKGVDSTLKIQPAKLEDSAVYLCASSLQLRDTYSGANVLTFGAGSRLTVL.

Details on this clone: Other DNA sequences within the sample encode an identical CDR3. The chain carries TRBV6-5 and TRBJ1-2; D call uncertain. The CDR3 has 14 residues. The V end lost 0 bases, the J end lost 2 bases, and 7 bases lay between the germline ends. CDR1 and CDR2 from the germline V gene are MNHEY and SVGAGI. As DNA, the CDR3 is TGTGCCAGCAGTTACTCAGGGTCCAACTATGGCTACACCTTC. This sequence encodes CASSYSGSNYGYTF.

V is TRBV28 and J is TRBJ1-5; TRBD1 matches at 7 bases. The CDR3 length is 20 residues. After removal of 2 bases from V and 5 bases from J, the junction contained 21 bases not matched to a gene. Germline CDR1 MDHEN, CDR2 SYDVKM. The CDR3 sequence is CASSLPLGRTSTGVHQPQHF. In DNA form, the CDR3 reads TGTGCCAGCAGTTTACCCCTCGGCCGGACGTCCACAGGGGTCCATCAGCCCCAGCATTTT.

This clone has a handful of counts. V is TRBV10-2 and J is TRBJ1-6, with 10 bases matching TRBD1. The V and J ends lost 5 bases and 7 bases, in that order; junction bases with no gene match: 5. CDR3 length: 15 amino acids. Germline CDR1 and CDR2: WSHSY and SAAADI. The CDR3 is CASSKGQGKNSPLHF. DNA of the CDR3: TGCGCCAGCAGTAAGGGACAGGGGAAAAATTCACCCCTCCACTTT.

This clone is labeled medium-sized. The chain has TRBV5-1 and TRBJ2-2, with TRBD1 matching 10 bases. Germline V CDR1 and CDR2: SGHRS, YFSETQ. V lost 6 bases, J lost 12 bases, and 14 bases stayed unmatched. The CDR3 totals 15 residues. The CDR3 nucleotides are TGCGCCAGCACCAGCATCACCGGGACAGGGGTGCAGCTGTTTTTT. Its protein product is CASTSITGTGVQLFF.

Remarks on this clone: The sample carries other DNA sequences with the same CDR3. The rearrangement uses TRBV9 and TRBJ1-1; D unclear. Trimming removed 0 bases from V and 1 base from J, with 4 bases in between. Germline V gene sequence: CDR1 SGDLS, CDR2 YYNGEE. The CDR3 has 13 amino acids. DNA for the CDR3: TGTGCCAGCAGCGTAGACTCGAACACTGAAGCTTTCTTT. Translated: CASSVDSNTEAFF.

The chain employs TRBV18 and TRBJ1-1; D unresolved. V dropped 4 bases and J dropped 6 bases, with 15 bases sitting between them. CDR3 length: 14 residues. Germline CDR1 reads KGHSH; CDR2 reads LQKENI. CDR3 in amino acids: CASSLAVGGAEAFF. CDR3 DNA: TGTGCCAGCTCACTTGCCGTTGGCGGGGCTGAAGCTTTCTTT.

This chain joins TRBV11-3 and TRBJ1-6, with TRBD1 matching 8 bases. Trimming at V came to 4 bases and at J to 10 bases, leaving 9 bases not matched to a gene. Germline V gives CDR1 SGHNT, CDR2 YENEEA. This CDR3 contains 15 residues. This CDR3 reads CASSSTGTGGSPLHF. The CDR3, as DNA: TGTGCCAGCAGCTCGACCGGGACAGGAGGATCACCCCTCCACTTT.

This chain connects TRBV19 to TRBJ2-1, with TRBD2 matching 9 bases. The length of the CDR3 is 18 residues. With 3 bases clipped from V and 0 bases from J, the junction kept 9 bases outside the gene matches. The V gene's germline CDR1 is LNHDA and CDR2 SQIVND (reference sequence). The DNA of the CDR3 is TGTGCCAGTAGTATCGGTAGCGGGGGTGTGAGCTCCTACAATGAGCAGTTCTTC. This codes for CASSIGSGGVSSYNEQFF.

This rearrangement joins TRBV27 to TRBJ1-5; 7 bases align to TRBD1. Trimming took 4 bases from V and 4 from J; bases not matched to a gene: 10. The CDR3 extends over 16 amino acids. The germline gives CDR1 MNHEY, CDR2 SMNVEV (reference sequence). The CDR3 sequence is CASSSIGGQYNQPQHF. CDR3 DNA sequence: TGTGCCAGCAGTTCTATAGGGGGACAGTATAATCAGCCCCAGCATTTT.

The rearrangement links TRBV11-3 to TRBJ2-7; D is uncertain. The ends were cut back, 0 bases at V and 4 bases at J, with 7 bases in the middle. The CDR3 has 13 amino acids. Germline V lookup: CDR1 SGHNT, CDR2 YENEEA. The CDR3 coding sequence is TGTGCCAGCAGCTTAGATGAAGAGTACGAGCAGTACTTC. Translating it yields CASSLDEEYEQYF.